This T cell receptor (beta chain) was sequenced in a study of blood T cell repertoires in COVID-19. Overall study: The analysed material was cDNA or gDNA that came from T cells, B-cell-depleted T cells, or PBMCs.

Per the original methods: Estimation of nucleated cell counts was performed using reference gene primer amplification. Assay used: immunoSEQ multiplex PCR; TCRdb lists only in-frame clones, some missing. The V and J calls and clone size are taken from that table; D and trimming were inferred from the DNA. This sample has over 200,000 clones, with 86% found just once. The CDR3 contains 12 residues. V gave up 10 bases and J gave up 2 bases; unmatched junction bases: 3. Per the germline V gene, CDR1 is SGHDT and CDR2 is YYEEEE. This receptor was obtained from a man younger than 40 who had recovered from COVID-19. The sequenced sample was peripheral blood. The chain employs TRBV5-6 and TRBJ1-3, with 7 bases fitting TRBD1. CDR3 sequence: CAGGGPGNTIYF. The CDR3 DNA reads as TGTGCCGGAGGGGGCCCTGGAAACACCATATATTTT.